This T cell receptor beta chain was found in a study of T-cell memory formation after mild COVID-19. Findings and limits, study-wide: Pre-infection memory already had some responding clones, implying cross-reactive memory joined.

TCRdb re-called the 5' RACE reads through MiXCR, storing one row per CDR3 protein. The sample includes 270,000 or so distinct CDR3 sequences, roughly 17% of them seen just once. This clonotype was seen at least ten times. What it recognizes is unknown. The specimen was PBMCs or a T cell subset sorted from them (not recorded which). The sequence came from a young man who had mild COVID-19 (a few samples of this study predate the infection). Cell type and time point are not known.

DNA for the CDR3: TGTGCCAGCAGCCAGATGGGGACCGATACGCAGTATTTT. Its translation is CASSQMGTDTQYF. V gene TRBV7-6 combines with J gene TRBJ2-3; tentatively, D is TRBD1 or TRBD2 (5 bases each). The CDR3 is 13 residues long. CDR1 and CDR2 (germline): SGHVS, FNYEAQ. Trimming stripped 5 bases from V and 6 bases from J, with 12 bases between. Based on the CDR3 plus reference TRBV7-6 and TRBJ2-3, the full variable domain is GAGVSQSPRYKVTKRGQDVALRCDPISGHVSLYWYRQALGQGPEFLTYFNYEAQQDKSGLPNDRFSAERPEGSISTLTIQRTEQRDSAMYRCASSQMGTDTQYFGPGTRLTVL.